These 9 T cell receptor beta chains were sequenced from one sample in a study of early T cells in non-severe SARS-CoV-2 infection. A single record per CDR3 protein comes from TCRdb applying MiXCR to the 5' RACE reads. The sample includes more than 95,000 distinct CDR3 sequences, 11% of them seen just once. The source was whole blood, collected at baseline. Every receptor here comes from an adult who was a healthcare worker with PCR-confirmed SARS-CoV-2 infection or an uninfected control (not recorded which).

This clonotype has a count of ten or more. The junction departs from germline at one end; a sequencing error may be responsible. The chain carries TRBV29-1 and TRBJ2-5, with 9 nucleotides matching TRBD2. The CDR3 is 11 residues long. In germline, CDR1 is SQVTM, CDR2 ANQGSEA. CDR3 residues: CSVTTSGGEDF. In DNA, the CDR3 is TGCAGCGTGACGACTAGCGGCGGGGAAGACTTC.

This clonotype was recorded a few times. The CDR3 is CASSPRQGYGYTF. The CDR3 region has the DNA TGTGCCAGCTCCCCCAGACAGGGGTATGGCTACACCTTC. The V gene is TRBV18, the J gene TRBJ1-2; 8 positions agree with TRBD1. CDR3 size: 13 residues. Germline V CDR1 and CDR2: KGHSH, LQKENI. After removal of 6 bases from V and 5 bases from J, the junction contained 5 bases not matched to a gene.

This chain uses TRBV7-2 with TRBJ2-5; TRBD2 aligns across 12 bases. The V gene's germline CDR1 is SGHTA and CDR2 FQGNSA. V shed 0 bases, J shed 5 bases, and the junction held 13 bases outside the gene matches. CDR3 length: 19 residues. The CDR3 nucleotides are TGTGCCAGCAGCTTAGCGCTCTCGGCTAGCGGGAGGGCCGGGGAGACCCAGTACTTC. This codes for CASSLALSASGRAGETQYF.

The chain recombines TRBV4-2 with TRBJ1-1; no clear D. The V gene's germline CDR1 is LGHNA and CDR2 YNFKEQ. V shed 4 bases and J shed 4 bases, with 19 bases lying between them. This CDR3 has 16 amino acids. The CDR3 nucleotides read TGTGCCAGCAGCCCCTACTTATTTAACCGGGGCACTGAAGCTTTCTTT. This codes for CASSPYLFNRGTEAFF.

In its sample, this clonotype was seen a few times. The rearrangement uses TRBV21-1 and TRBJ2-7. TRBV21-1 is tagged as a pseudogene. The CDR3 contains 17 residues. CDR3 sequence (DNA): TGTGCCAGCAGCAAAGCCTTTCTTCAGACACGACCTCGGGAGCAGTACTTC. Amino acid sequence: CASSKAFLQTRPREQYF.

This clonotype was seen at least ten times. The chain links TRBV10-3 to TRBJ2-3, with D possibly being TRBD2 (7 bases). Between the trimmed V and J ends, which lost 3 bases and 0 bases, there was a span of 13 bases. The V gene's germline CDR1 is ENHRY and CDR2 SYGVKD. There are 16 residues in the CDR3. The CDR3 region has the DNA TGTGCCATCAGTGACCGGGGGGCCTCTAGCACAGATACGCAGTATTTT. Its protein product is CAISDRGASSTDTQYF.

This clonotype was detected ten times or more. J is TRBJ1-2 and V is TRBV11-2; 10 bases fit TRBD1. This CDR3 spans 15 amino acids. Trimming removed 5 bases from V and 6 bases from J; junction bases left unmatched: 9. Germline CDR1 and CDR2: SGHAT and FQNNGV. This CDR3 is CASSPYPDRGDGYTF. The CDR3 coding sequence is TGTGCCAGCAGCCCATACCCGGACAGGGGGGATGGCTACACCTTC.

This clonotype came up a few times. J is TRBJ1-1 and V is TRBV20-1; possibly TRBD1 for D (5 bases). CDR1 and CDR2 (germline): DFQATT, SNEGSKA (reference sequence). The CDR3 sequence is 14 residues long. Trimming took off 3 bases at V and 1 base at J, with 12 bases between the two ends. The CDR3 region is CSARGGLTNTEAFF. CDR3 bases: TGCAGTGCTAGGGGGGGACTCACGAACACTGAAGCTTTCTTT.

This clonotype was counted many times. The chain carries TRBV30 and TRBJ1-4; the D gene is possibly TRBD1 (6 bases). CDR1 is GTSNPN, CDR2 SVGIG, per germline (reference sequence). The V gene lost 1 base and the J gene lost 5 bases, with 14 bases spanning the gap. This CDR3 spans 15 amino acids. The CDR3 loop reads CAWSARTDNNEKLFF. CDR3 coding DNA: TGTGCCTGGAGTGCCCGGACAGATAACAATGAAAAACTGTTTTTT.